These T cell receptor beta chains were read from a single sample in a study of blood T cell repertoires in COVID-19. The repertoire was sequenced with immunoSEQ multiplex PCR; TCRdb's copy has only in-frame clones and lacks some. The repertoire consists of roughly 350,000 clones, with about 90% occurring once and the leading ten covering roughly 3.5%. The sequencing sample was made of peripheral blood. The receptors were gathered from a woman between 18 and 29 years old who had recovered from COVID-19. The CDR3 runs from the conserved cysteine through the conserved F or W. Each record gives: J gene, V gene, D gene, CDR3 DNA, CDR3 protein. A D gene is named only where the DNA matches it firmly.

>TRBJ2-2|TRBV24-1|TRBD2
TGTGCCACCAGTAAAACTAGCGGGACCGGGGAGCTGTTTTTT
CATSKTSGTGELFF
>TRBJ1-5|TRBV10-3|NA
TGTGCCATCAGAAAACAGGGAAAGGAGCAGCCCCAGCATTTT
CAIRKQGKEQPQHF
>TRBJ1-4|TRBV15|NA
TGTGCCACCAGCAGGGAGGCTGCAACTAATGAAAAACTGTTTTTT
CATSREAATNEKLFF
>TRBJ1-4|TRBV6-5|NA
TGTGCCAGCAGTTACCAGGCCGCAACTAATGAAAAACTGTTTTTT
CASSYQAATNEKLFF
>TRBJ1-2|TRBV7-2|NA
TGTGCCAGCAGCTTACGACTCTATGGCTACACCTTC
CASSLRLYGYTF
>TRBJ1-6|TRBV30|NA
TGTGCCTGGAGTGTAGTCGTGAGGGATTCACCCCTCCACTTT
CAWSVVVRDSPLHF
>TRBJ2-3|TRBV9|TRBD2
TGTGCCAGCAGTCGTAACCCGGGACTAGCAACAGATACGCAGTATTTT
CASSRNPGLATDTQYF
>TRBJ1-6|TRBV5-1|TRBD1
TGCGCCAGCAGCTTGATGGGGTTACCGGACAGGACGAGCTCCTATAATTCACCCCTCCACTTT
CASSLMGLPDRTSSYNSPLHF
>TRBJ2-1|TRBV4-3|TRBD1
TGCGCCAGCAGCCAAGATCTGCCGGGACAGGGGTTCTACAATGAGCAGTTCTTC
CASSQDLPGQGFYNEQFF
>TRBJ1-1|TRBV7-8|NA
TGTGCCAGCAGCTTCAAAAGGAGTGACACTGAAGCTTTCTTT
CASSFKRSDTEAFF
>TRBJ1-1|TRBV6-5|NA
TGTGCCAGCAGTTATGGACACCCGAACACTGAAGCTTTCTTT
CASSYGHPNTEAFF
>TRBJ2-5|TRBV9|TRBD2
TGTGCCAGCAGCGTAGGCGGGACTAGCGGGATATGGGAGACCCAGTACTTC
CASSVGGTSGIWETQYF
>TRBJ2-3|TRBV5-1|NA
TGCGCCAGCAGCTTGGCCGGTCAGGGGACAGATACGCAGTATTTT
CASSLAGQGTDTQYF
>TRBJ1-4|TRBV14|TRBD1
TGTGCCAGCAGCCCCCTTGGACAGGGGGATGAAAAACTGTTTTTT
CASSPLGQGDEKLFF
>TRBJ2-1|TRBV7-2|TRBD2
TGTGCCAGCAGCTTAGTCCCTACCCTAGCGGGAGATAGAAATGAGCAGTTCTTC
CASSLVPTLAGDRNEQFF